The 10 T cell receptor beta chains given below trace back to one sample, sequenced in a study of molecular identifiers for immune sequencing clone quantification. One entry per CDR3 protein, called by TCRdb with MiXCR from the PCR reads. This table has about 40,000 distinct CDR3 sequences, roughly 19% appearing once. What was sequenced was naive CD8+ T cells from blood, with Jurkat cell RNA spiked in. Subset given: FACS-sorted CD8+CD4-CCR7+CD45RA+ naive T cells. The origin of the receptors is a human donor in good health. Some libraries in this study had Jurkat cell RNA spiked in.

In this sample, this clonotype turned up a few times. A much larger clone lies a single base off, so this may be a read error. The V gene is TRBV5-8, the J gene TRBJ2-1; 9 bases line up with TRBD2. Germline V gene data show CDR1 as SGHTS and CDR2 as YDEGEE. The CDR3 extends over 15 amino acids. In DNA form, the CDR3 reads TGTGCCAGCGGCTTGGCTGGCGGGGGGGCCTTTGAGCAGTTCTTC. Its translation: CASGLAGGGAFEQFF.

At least ten counts were recorded for this clonotype. The chain uses TRBV27 and TRBJ2-3, with D possibly being TRBD2 (5 bases). Germline values: CDR1 MNHEY, CDR2 SMNVEV (reference sequence). Trimming stripped 0 bases from V and 5 bases from J, with 9 bases between. The CDR3 runs to 14 residues. DNA for the CDR3: TGTGCCAGCAGTTTATCACTAGGTTTAGATACGCAGTATTTT. It translates to CASSLSLGLDTQYF.

CDR3 DNA sequence: TGTGCCAGCAGCCAAGATCACGGGAGGGCCTTCGGAGAGCAGTACTTC. Protein sequence: CASSQDHGRAFGEQYF. V usage is TRBV4-2 and J usage is TRBJ2-7; 8 nucleotides agree with TRBD2. The V segment lost 0 bases and the J segment 7 bases; nucleotides outside the gene matches: 11. The CDR3 contains 16 residues. In germline, CDR1 is LGHNA, CDR2 YNFKEQ.

This clonotype occurred many times. A read error may be the cause here, since a much bigger clone is one base away. CDR3 DNA: TGTGCCAGCAGTGATGGGGGCGAGCAGTTCTTC. This encodes CASSDGGEQFF. The gene calls are TRBV25-1 and TRBJ2-7; weak D call: TRBD1 (6 bases). Judging by the DNA end, TRBJ2-1 fits better; the J call may be wrong. There are 11 residues in the CDR3. Germline lookup yields CDR1 MGHDK and CDR2 SYGVNS.

Note on this clonotype: One base away lies a much larger clone, so this may be a sequencing read error. The chain carries TRBV6-2 or TRBV6-3 and TRBJ1-5; TRBD1 might be the D (5 bases). Trimming cost V 4 bases and J 0 bases, with 13 bases left between them. CDR1 and CDR2 (germline): MNHEY, SVGEGT. The CDR3 length is 16 residues. The chain's CDR3 is CASSCPGLYSNQPQHF. The CDR3, as DNA: TGTGCCAGCAGTTGCCCGGGACTTTATAGCAATCAGCCCCAGCATTTT.

This clonotype showed up many times. V is TRBV11-2 and J is TRBJ2-3; TRBD1 aligns across 12 bases. V shed 5 bases and J 5 bases; nucleotides not matched to a gene: 5. The length of the CDR3 is 15 residues. The germline V gene has CDR1 SGHAT and CDR2 FQNNGV. For the CDR3, the DNA is TGTGCCAGCAGCGACGGGACAGGGGGCAAAGATACGCAGTATTTT. Translation gives CASSDGTGGKDTQYF.

The rearrangement links TRBV7-6 to TRBJ2-1; D is ambiguous. Germline CDR1 reads SGHVS; CDR2 reads FNYEAQ. The CDR3 totals 15 residues. Deletions cut 0 bases from V and 9 bases from J, with 15 bases between. CDR3 loop: CASSLALQGTGEQFF. The DNA for the CDR3 is TGTGCCAGCAGCTTAGCCCTCCAAGGTACGGGTGAGCAGTTCTTC.

This clonotype was detected ten times or more. This sequence joins TRBV7-9 and TRBJ2-7; 14 bases map to TRBD2. Germline lookup yields CDR1 SEHNR and CDR2 FQNEAQ (reference sequence). V shed 5 bases, J shed 5 bases, and the junction held 5 bases outside the gene matches. The CDR3 length is 15 residues. CDR3 sequence reads: CASSATTSGGDEQYF. As DNA, the CDR3 is TGTGCCAGCAGCGCGACGACTAGCGGGGGGGACGAGCAGTACTTC.

In this sample, this clonotype turned up once. The junction differs from germline at one of its ends, possibly a read error. V usage is TRBV2 and J usage is TRBJ2-7; the D gene is possibly TRBD2 (5 bases). Germline lookup yields CDR1 SNHLY and CDR2 FYNNEI. This CDR3 has 14 amino acids. CDR3 in DNA: TGTGCCAGCGGTGAGGTGATGGGAGACTACGAGCAGTACTTC. This sequence encodes CASGEVMGDYEQYF.

This clonotype was seen at least ten times. The CDR3 DNA reads as TGTGCCAGCAGCTTGGAGCTAGAGGGGGAGACCCAGTACTTC. It translates to CASSLELEGETQYF. The chain recombines TRBV5-4 with TRBJ2-5; perhaps D is TRBD1 or TRBD2 (5 bases each). Trimming pared 0 bases from V and 5 bases from J, leaving 11 bases between. Germline V CDR1 and CDR2: SGHNT, YYREEE (reference sequence). The CDR3 is 14 residues long.